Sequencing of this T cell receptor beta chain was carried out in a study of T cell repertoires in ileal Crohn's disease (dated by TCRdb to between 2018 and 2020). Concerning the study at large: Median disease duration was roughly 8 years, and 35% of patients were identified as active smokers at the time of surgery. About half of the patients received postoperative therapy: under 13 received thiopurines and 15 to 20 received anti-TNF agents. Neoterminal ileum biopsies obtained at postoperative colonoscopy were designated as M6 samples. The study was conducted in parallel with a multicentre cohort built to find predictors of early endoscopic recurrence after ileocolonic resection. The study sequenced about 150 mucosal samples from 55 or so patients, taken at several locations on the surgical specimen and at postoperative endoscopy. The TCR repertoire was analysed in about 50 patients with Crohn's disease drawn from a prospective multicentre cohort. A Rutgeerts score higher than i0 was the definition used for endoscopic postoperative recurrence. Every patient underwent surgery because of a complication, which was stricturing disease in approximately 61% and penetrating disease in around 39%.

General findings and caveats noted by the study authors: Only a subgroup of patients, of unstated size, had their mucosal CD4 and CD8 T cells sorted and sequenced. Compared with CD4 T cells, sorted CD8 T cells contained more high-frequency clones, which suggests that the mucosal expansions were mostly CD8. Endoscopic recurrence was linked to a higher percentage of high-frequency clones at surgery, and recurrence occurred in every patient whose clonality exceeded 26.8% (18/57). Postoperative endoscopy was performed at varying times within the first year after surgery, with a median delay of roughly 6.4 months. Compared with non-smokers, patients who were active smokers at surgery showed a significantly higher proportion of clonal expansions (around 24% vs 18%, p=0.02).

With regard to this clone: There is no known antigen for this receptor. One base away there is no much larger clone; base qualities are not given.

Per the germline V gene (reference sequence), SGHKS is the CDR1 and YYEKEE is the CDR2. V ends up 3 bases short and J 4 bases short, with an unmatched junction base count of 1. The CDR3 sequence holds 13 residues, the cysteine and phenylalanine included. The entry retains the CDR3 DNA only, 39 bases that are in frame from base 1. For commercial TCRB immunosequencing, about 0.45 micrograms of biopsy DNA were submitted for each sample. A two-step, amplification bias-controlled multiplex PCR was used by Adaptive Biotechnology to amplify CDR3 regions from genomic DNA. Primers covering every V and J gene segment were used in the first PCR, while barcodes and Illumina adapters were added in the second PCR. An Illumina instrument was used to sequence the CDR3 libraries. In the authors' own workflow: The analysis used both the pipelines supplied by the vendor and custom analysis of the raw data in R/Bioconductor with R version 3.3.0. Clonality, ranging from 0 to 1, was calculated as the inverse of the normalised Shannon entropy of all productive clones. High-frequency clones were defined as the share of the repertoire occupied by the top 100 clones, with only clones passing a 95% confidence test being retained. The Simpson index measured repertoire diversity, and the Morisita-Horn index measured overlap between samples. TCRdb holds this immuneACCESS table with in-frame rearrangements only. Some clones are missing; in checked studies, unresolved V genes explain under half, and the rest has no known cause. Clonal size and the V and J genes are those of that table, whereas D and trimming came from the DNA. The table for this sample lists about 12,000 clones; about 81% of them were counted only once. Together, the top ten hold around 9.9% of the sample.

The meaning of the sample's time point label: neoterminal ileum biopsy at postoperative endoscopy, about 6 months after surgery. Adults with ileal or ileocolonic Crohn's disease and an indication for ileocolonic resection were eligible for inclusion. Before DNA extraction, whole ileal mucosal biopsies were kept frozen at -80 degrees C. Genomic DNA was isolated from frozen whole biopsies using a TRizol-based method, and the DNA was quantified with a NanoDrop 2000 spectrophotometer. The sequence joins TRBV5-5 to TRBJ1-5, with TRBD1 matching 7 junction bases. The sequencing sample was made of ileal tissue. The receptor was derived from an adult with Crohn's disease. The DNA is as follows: TGTGCCAGCAGCTCACAGGGGAATCAGCCCCAGCATTTT. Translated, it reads CASSSQGNQPQHF.